This T cell receptor beta chain was identified in a study of vaccination and CD4 T cells after COVID-19. Study-level background: Comprising six males and four females, the convalescent participants counted two Hispanic individuals among them. The BNT162b2 or mRNA-1273 vaccine was given to participants in two doses. Investigators drew the post-COVID samples a median about 98 days after diagnosis, with a range of 35 to 161. Blood was drawn a median about 75 days post second dose, range 14 to 241.

Comment on this clonotype: Its antigen is still unknown.

Treatment reported: roughly ten-day PBMC culture with coronavirus spike peptide pools or control peptides (ViraFEST assay). The CDR3 has 12 residues. V was cut by 3 bases and J by 7 bases, with 4 bases left in between. Germline CDR1 SNHLY, CDR2 FYNNEI. Sequenced with the Oncomine TCR Beta short-read assay was DNA taken from cultured CD4+ T cells. TCRdb used MiXCR to reprocess the PCR reads, holding one entry per CDR3 protein. The table lists 15,000 to 25,000 distinct CDR3 sequences, approximately 38% of them singletons. The V call is TRBV2, the J call TRBJ1-6; no definite D call. The sequenced material came from cultured CD4+ T cells from blood. The sequence was obtained from a human donor with COVID-19. DNA for the CDR3: TGTGCCAGCAGTGAGTGGAATTCACCCCTCCACTTT. Its protein product is CASSEWNSPLHF.